The entry below gives a single TCR beta chain sequence along with its context. Antigen: not known. Libraries were prepared by immunoSEQ multiplex PCR; TCRdb keeps only in-frame clonotypes and omits some of them. In the table there are tens of thousands of clones, approximately 84% of which are singletons. The data stem from a study of OX40 agonist ivuxolimab in advanced cancers. V gave up 1 base and J gave up 0 bases; unmatched junction bases: 8. Germline V gives CDR1 SGHTA, CDR2 FQGNSA. The CDR3 runs 18 residues. Study-wide findings and caveats: Relatively little clonal expansion, among the lowest observed, appeared in partial responders at 0.1-3.0 mg/kg.

The specimen comprised CD4+ or CD8+ T cells sorted from blood, sampled in a trial of the OX40 agonist ivuxolimab. This TCR was sampled from an adult with an advanced solid tumor such as melanoma, head and neck, liver or kidney cancer. The genes are TRBV7-2 and TRBJ2-3; 9 nucleotides match TRBD2. The CDR3 coding sequence is TGTGCCAGCAGCTTAGTCTTTTCTACTAGCGGGAGCACAGATACGCAGTATTTT. Its translation: CASSLVFSTSGSTDTQYF.